This T cell receptor (beta chain) was captured in a study of identical twins. Study-wide points: Sequences that were beta out-of-frame showed weaker excess twin sharing.

This clonotype has a handful of counts. Antigen: not known. Germline V lookup: CDR1 ENHRY, CDR2 SYGVKD. This CDR3 is 18 amino acids long. Trimming at V came to 9 bases and at J to 0 bases, leaving 16 bases not matched to a gene. Through template switching, a universal primer site was introduced, and the cDNA contained unique molecular identifiers. TCRdb called the 5' RACE reads again in MiXCR, with one record for every CDR3 protein. Of approximately 500,000 distinct CDR3 sequences listed, 20% to 25% are singletons. All of the donors were Caucasians in good health. The sample was also reused in another study, on T cells expressing NK-cell markers. That report adds: Sorting was restricted to alpha-beta TCR T cells by an anti-gamma-delta TCR antibody in several experiments.

The origin of this receptor is a woman in her late teens or twenties in good health. The V call is TRBV10-3, the J call TRBJ2-3; 9 bases are shared with TRBD2. The sample taken for sequencing was CD4+ T cells sorted from blood. DNA of the CDR3: TGTGCCATACAACCGGGACTAGCTAGCCATCACAGCACAGATACGCAGTATTTT. Its translation: CAIQPGLASHHSTDTQYF.